These 22 T cell receptor beta chains originate from one sample sequenced in a study of blood T cell repertoires in COVID-19. This table comes from immunoSEQ multiplex PCR, and its TCRdb copy is limited to in-frame clones, with some not included. The sample contains roughly 260,000 clones, roughly 87% of which appear only once. The sequencing input was peripheral blood. Source of these receptors: a woman aged 45 to 65 who had recovered from COVID-19.

V and J are TRBV3-1 (or the pseudogene TRBV3-2) and TRBJ2-2, with a tentative D call TRBD1 (5 bases). Germline lookup yields CDR1 LGHDT and CDR2 YNNKEL (reference sequence). The CDR3 extends over 15 amino acids. Trimming removed 7 bases from V and 5 bases from J, with 17 bases in between. The CDR3 nucleotides read TGTGCCAGCAAGAATACGGACATCGTTACCGGGGAGCTGTTTTTT. It translates to CASKNTDIVTGELFF.

V usage is TRBV21-1 and J usage is TRBJ1-2; the table's TRBD1 call for D was not verified on the DNA. TRBV21-1 is shown as a pseudogene. The CDR3 has 18 residues. In DNA, the CDR3 is TGTGCCAGCAGCCCCCCGAGACAGGGGCGTCGGTGGGACTATAGCTACACCTTC. Residues: CASSPPRQGRRWDYSYTF.

Here the CDR3 DNA reads TGCAGCGTTTCCGGGACAGGGGTAGAGGAGACCCAGTACTTC. The encoded protein is CSVSGTGVEETQYF. This chain uses TRBV29-1 with TRBJ2-5, with 10 bases matching TRBD1. V shed 5 bases, J shed 5 bases, and the junction held 8 bases outside the gene matches. The CDR3 length is 14 residues. Germline CDR1 is SQVTM and CDR2 is ANQGSEA. Filled out from reference TRBV29-1 and TRBJ2-5, the complete variable domain reads SAVISQKPSRDICQRGTSLTIQCQVDSQVTMMFWYRQQPGQSLTLIATANQGSEATYESGFVIDKFPISRPNLTFSTLTVSNMSPEDSSIYLCSVSGTGVEETQYFGPGTRLLVL.

V and J are TRBV28 and TRBJ1-6, with 9 nucleotides matching TRBD1. Trimming took 5 bases from V and 7 from J; bases not matched to a gene: 3. This CDR3 region has 14 residues. Germline assignment: CDR1 MDHEN and CDR2 SYDVKM. In DNA, the CDR3 is TGTGCCAGCAGTCCGACAGGGGGGAATTCACCCCTCCACTTT. It codes for CASSPTGGNSPLHF.

The chain is built from TRBV30 and TRBJ1-6, with a weak D call TRBD1 (6 bases). Between the trimmed V and J ends, which lost 0 bases and 7 bases, there was a span of 13 bases. Germline V gene sequence: CDR1 GTSNPN, CDR2 SVGIG (reference sequence). The CDR3 has 15 residues. The CDR3 here is CAWSVGDIGNSPLHF. Written as DNA, the CDR3 is TGTGCCTGGAGTGTAGGGGACATTGGCAATTCACCCCTCCACTTT. Supplemented by reference TRBV30 and TRBJ1-6, the full variable domain reads SQTIHQWPATLVQPVGSPLSLECTVEGTSNPNLYWYRQAAGRGLQLLFYSVGIGQISSEVPQNLSASRPQDRQFILSSKKLLLSDSGFYLCAWSVGDIGNSPLHFGNGTRLTVT.

This rearrangement joins TRBV3-1 (or the pseudogene TRBV3-2) to TRBJ1-6, with a weak D call TRBD1 (5 bases). The CDR3 is 15 residues long. The ends were cut back, 1 base at V and 7 bases at J, with 11 bases in the middle. In germline, CDR1 is LGHDT, CDR2 YNNKEL (reference sequence). The CDR3 bases are TGTGCCAGCAGCCAAGCGGTGGGGGGGAATTCACCCCTCCACTTT. Amino acids: CASSQAVGGNSPLHF.

The chain recombines TRBV6-2 or TRBV6-3 with TRBJ2-5; 7 bases match TRBD1. CDR1 is MNHEY and CDR2 is SVGEGT in the germline V gene. Trimming cost V 5 bases and J 5 bases; bases outside gene matches: 11. The CDR3 sequence is 15 residues long. CDR3 DNA: TGTGCCAGCAGTAGCCATCCCAGGGGGAAGGAGACCCAGTACTTC. Translating it yields CASSSHPRGKETQYF.

The V gene is TRBV7-2, the J gene TRBJ1-4; D remains unclear. Trimming removed 1 base at V and 8 bases at J, with 11 bases between. CDR1 is SGHTA and CDR2 is FQGNSA in the germline V gene. The CDR3 consists of 14 residues. The CDR3 sequence: CASSLGVRGEKLFF. The CDR3 DNA reads as TGTGCCAGCAGCTTAGGTGTTAGAGGAGAAAAACTGTTTTTT. The whole variable domain, remainder taken from reference TRBV7-2 and TRBJ1-4, is GAGVSQSPSNKVTEKGKDVELRCDPISGHTALYWYRQSLGQGLEFLIYFQGNSAPDKSGLPSDRFSAERTGGSVSTLTIQRTQQEDSAVYLCASSLGVRGEKLFFGSGTQLSVL.

The chain recombines TRBV6-6 with TRBJ1-5, with a possible D match to TRBD1 (6 bases). The germline V gene has CDR1 MNHNY and CDR2 SVGAGI (reference sequence). V dropped 6 bases and J dropped 5 bases, with 14 bases sitting between them. This CDR3 is 14 amino acids long. The CDR3 protein is CASSSGRTDQPQHF. The CDR3 nucleotides read TGTGCCAGCAGCTCGGGACGGACAGATCAGCCCCAGCATTTT.

The chain has TRBV7-9 and TRBJ1-6; D gene uncertain. This CDR3 contains 15 residues. Germline V lookup: CDR1 SEHNR, CDR2 FQNEAQ (reference sequence). Trimming stripped 5 bases from V and 7 bases from J, with 15 bases between. The CDR3 here is CASSPTSFRNSPLHF. The CDR3 nucleotides are TGTGCCAGCAGCCCCACTAGCTTTCGGAATTCACCCCTCCACTTT.

The J gene is TRBJ1-1, the V gene TRBV10-3; TRBD1 matches at 8 bases. With 3 bases clipped from V and 1 base from J, the junction kept 4 bases outside the gene matches. The CDR3 loop spans 15 amino acids. CDR1 and CDR2 from the germline V gene are ENHRY and SYGVKD. CDR3 amino acids: CAISEWDRKNTEAFF. DNA for the CDR3: TGTGCCATCAGTGAATGGGACAGGAAGAACACTGAAGCTTTCTTT.

V gene TRBV4-1 combines with J gene TRBJ1-3; D remains ambiguous. V lost 1 base, J lost 0 bases, and 13 bases lay in between. Germline assignment: CDR1 MGHRA and CDR2 YSYEKL. CDR3 length: 17 residues. The CDR3 coding sequence is TGCGCCAGCAGCCAAGGGTTGCGTTCCGACTCTGGAAACACCATATATTTT. This translates into CASSQGLRSDSGNTIYF.

The chain couples TRBV27 to TRBJ1-6; 7 nucleotides align to TRBD1. Trimming took 3 bases from V and 5 from J; bases not matched to a gene: 4. The CDR3 totals 15 residues. The germline V gene encodes CDR1 MNHEY and CDR2 SMNVEV (reference sequence). CDR3 region: CASSFGTVNNSPLHF. The CDR3 DNA reads as TGTGCCAGCAGTTTTGGGACAGTGAATAATTCACCCCTCCACTTT.

This rearrangement joins TRBV15 to TRBJ1-1, with TRBD1 identical over 7 bases. V shed 4 bases, J shed 11 bases, and the junction held 4 bases outside the gene matches. Germline V gene sequence: CDR1 LNHNV, CDR2 YYDKDF (reference sequence). CDR3 size: 11 residues. The CDR3 region is CATSTGGEAFF. CDR3 DNA: TGTGCCACCAGCACAGGGGGAGAGGCTTTCTTT.

With respect to this clone: Other DNA variants within this sample encode the same CDR3. V is TRBV18 and J is TRBJ1-5; the D gene is possibly TRBD1 (5 bases). CDR1 is KGHSH and CDR2 is LQKENI in the germline V gene. This CDR3 comprises 14 residues. V shed 3 bases and J shed 2 bases, with 8 bases lying between them. CDR3 DNA sequence: TGTGCCAGCTCACCGGGGCAAGGCAATCAGCCCCAGCATTTT. This translates into CASSPGQGNQPQHF.

In this sample, this clone turned up once. This chain connects TRBV18 to TRBJ1-2, with D perhaps TRBD1 (5 bases). The germline gives CDR1 KGHSH, CDR2 LQKENI. The CDR3 is made up of 15 amino acids. V lost 2 bases and J 3 bases, leaving 13 bases between the germline ends. CDR3 DNA: TGTGCCAGCTCACCATGGATCCAGGGCGACTATGGCTACACCTTC. Its protein is CASSPWIQGDYGYTF.

The chain links TRBV28 to TRBJ2-4; tentative D call: TRBD1 (5 bases). V gave up 5 bases and J gave up 6 bases, with 14 bases separating them. CDR3 length: 14 residues. Germline lookup yields CDR1 MDHEN and CDR2 SYDVKM. The CDR3 loop is CASSPPRDVNIQYF. CDR3 in DNA: TGTGCCAGCAGTCCGCCCAGGGATGTAAACATTCAGTACTTC.

The V and J genes are TRBV28 and TRBJ1-1; 10 bases line up with TRBD1. CDR1 MDHEN and CDR2 SYDVKM come from the germline V gene. The V gene end was trimmed by 5 bases and the J gene end by 4 bases; junction bases not matched to a gene: 10. CDR3 size: 16 residues. Here the CDR3 reads CASSQRPGQGSTEAFF. The CDR3 region has the DNA TGTGCCAGCAGTCAACGACCGGGACAGGGGAGCACTGAAGCTTTCTTT.

The chain links TRBV2 to TRBJ2-7; no firm D call. Looked up from germline, CDR1 is SNHLY and CDR2 is FYNNEI. The CDR3 runs 12 residues. V gave up 7 bases and J gave up 2 bases, with 9 bases separating them. CDR3 sequence: CASNRPAYEQYF. The CDR3 DNA is TGTGCCAGCAATCGTCCTGCCTACGAGCAGTACTTC. Looking up the rest from reference TRBV2 and TRBJ2-7 gives the full variable domain: EPEVTQTPSHQVTQMGQEVILRCVPISNHLYFYWYRQILGQKVEFLVSFYNNEISEKSEIFDDQFSVERPDGSNFTLKIRSTKLEDSAMYFCASNRPAYEQYFGPGTRLTVT.

The chain recombines TRBV27 with TRBJ1-4, with D perhaps matching TRBD1 (6 bases). The V gene's germline CDR1 is MNHEY and CDR2 SMNVEV (reference sequence). V was cut by 5 bases and J by 5 bases, with 15 bases left in between. This CDR3 comprises 15 residues. The CDR3 nucleotides are TGTGCCAGCAGTGCGGACAGCCGGTGGAATGAAAAACTGTTTTTT. Its translation is CASSADSRWNEKLFF.

The V gene is TRBV10-3, the J gene TRBJ1-2; D gene uncertain. The CDR3 extends over 13 amino acids. Germline CDR1 reads ENHRY; CDR2 reads SYGVKD. Trimming left V 6 bases short and J 6 bases short, with 14 bases between. CDR3 amino acids: CAIRSDGEDGYTF. The CDR3 DNA reads as TGTGCCATCAGATCAGATGGCGAGGATGGCTACACCTTC.

This sequence joins TRBV6-5 and TRBJ1-2; 7 bases match TRBD1. The V and J ends lost 6 bases and 6 bases, in that order; junction bases with no gene match: 4. In germline, CDR1 is MNHEY, CDR2 SVGAGI. The CDR3 totals 12 residues. The CDR3 DNA reads TGTGCCAGCAGAACCACAGGGGATGGCTACACCTTC. Translation gives CASRTTGDGYTF.